The text below deals with one T cell receptor beta chain. Antigen specificity is unknown. CDR3 length: 14 residues. V lost 5 bases, J lost 10 bases, and 18 bases lay in between. From germline, CDR1 is MNHEY and CDR2 SMNVEV (reference sequence). Drawing of blood for sampling happened at baseline, at cycle 4 day 1, and at cycle 7 day 1. The record originates from a study of OX40 agonist ivuxolimab in advanced cancers. About the research overall: Enrollees could have had prior anti-PD-1, anti-PD-L1 or anti-CTLA-4 therapy, which about 42% had received. Findings and limits, study-wide: Clones of CD4+ and CD8+ blood T cells grew by week 6 at doses of 0.1 to 3.0 mg/kg.

Produced via immunoSEQ multiplex PCR; TCRdb's table is partial and in-frame only. The sample lists about 73,000 clones, 86% seen once, with roughly 8% in the top ten. The source material was CD4+ or CD8+ T cells sorted from blood, sampled in a trial of the OX40 agonist ivuxolimab. V gene TRBV27 combines with J gene TRBJ1-5; D ambiguous. This TCR was sampled from an adult with an advanced solid tumor such as melanoma, head and neck, liver or kidney cancer. DNA of the CDR3: TGTGCCAGCAGTGCGATATCCCCGGGGTATCCCCAGCATTTT. Translating it yields CASSAISPGYPQHF.